This section outlines one TCR beta chain sequence together with its context. Its antigen is undetermined. At one end, the junction sequence differs from germline, possibly due to a read error. The identical CDR3 is also encoded by other nucleotide sequences in the sample. Healthy people donating bone marrow made up the donors. PCR employed 60 Vbeta and 13 Jbeta primers. Clones were sequenced by immunoSEQ multiplex PCR, and TCRdb holds only the in-frame ones, with some missing. The table records 85,000 to 120,000 clones, about 76% of them present only once. This entry is derived from a study of cytomegalovirus exposure and HLA in healthy donors. Study-wide results and limits: Reported results showed that the classifier diagnosed cytomegalovirus status with high specificity and sensitivity. Three CMV-associated chains were confirmed in vitro to be specific for CMV antigens. As a later analysis showed, several of the most significant clusters appeared to be linked to common viral pathogens.

Germline CDR1 and CDR2: SGHRS and YFSETQ. The CDR3 runs to 16 residues. The chain links TRBV5-1 to TRBJ1-6, with 8 nucleotides matching TRBD1. Sequences were obtained from PBMCs. The receptor's source is a woman in her 50s in good health and CMV-seropositive. CDR3: CASSLAGAGGDSPLHF. The CDR3 DNA is TGCGCCAGCAGCTTGGCCGGGGCAGGGGGCGACTCACCCCTCCACTTC.